This T cell receptor (beta chain) emerged from a study of beta chain features in type 1 diabetes. Broader study findings: PCR might favor shorter templates, equally in patients and controls. Shorter TCRB CDR3s, moderately but significantly so, marked every one of the four CD4+ subsets in Type 1 diabetes patients.

This clone was seen more than once but under ten times. Its target is not known. Expressed TCRB transcripts were sequenced because the entire RNA isolate underwent reverse transcription. Several million reads were obtained on average from naive, central memory and regulatory T cell samples. This table comes from immunoSEQ multiplex PCR, and its TCRdb copy is limited to in-frame clones, with some not included. The table shows 640,000 or so clones, with around an eighth occurring only once. V lost 6 bases to trimming and J lost 7 bases; unmatched junction nucleotides: 9. Germline assignment: CDR1 MDHEN and CDR2 SYDVKM. The CDR3 totals 15 residues.

This receptor was obtained from a man between 18 and 35 years old with type 1 diabetes. Sequenced: naive CD4+ T cells from blood. The rearrangement joins TRBV28 to TRBJ2-1, with 10 bases aligning to TRBD1. The CDR3 protein is CASSWVGQGVNEQFF. In DNA form, the CDR3 reads TGTGCCAGCAGCTGGGTAGGACAGGGGGTGAATGAGCAGTTCTTC.